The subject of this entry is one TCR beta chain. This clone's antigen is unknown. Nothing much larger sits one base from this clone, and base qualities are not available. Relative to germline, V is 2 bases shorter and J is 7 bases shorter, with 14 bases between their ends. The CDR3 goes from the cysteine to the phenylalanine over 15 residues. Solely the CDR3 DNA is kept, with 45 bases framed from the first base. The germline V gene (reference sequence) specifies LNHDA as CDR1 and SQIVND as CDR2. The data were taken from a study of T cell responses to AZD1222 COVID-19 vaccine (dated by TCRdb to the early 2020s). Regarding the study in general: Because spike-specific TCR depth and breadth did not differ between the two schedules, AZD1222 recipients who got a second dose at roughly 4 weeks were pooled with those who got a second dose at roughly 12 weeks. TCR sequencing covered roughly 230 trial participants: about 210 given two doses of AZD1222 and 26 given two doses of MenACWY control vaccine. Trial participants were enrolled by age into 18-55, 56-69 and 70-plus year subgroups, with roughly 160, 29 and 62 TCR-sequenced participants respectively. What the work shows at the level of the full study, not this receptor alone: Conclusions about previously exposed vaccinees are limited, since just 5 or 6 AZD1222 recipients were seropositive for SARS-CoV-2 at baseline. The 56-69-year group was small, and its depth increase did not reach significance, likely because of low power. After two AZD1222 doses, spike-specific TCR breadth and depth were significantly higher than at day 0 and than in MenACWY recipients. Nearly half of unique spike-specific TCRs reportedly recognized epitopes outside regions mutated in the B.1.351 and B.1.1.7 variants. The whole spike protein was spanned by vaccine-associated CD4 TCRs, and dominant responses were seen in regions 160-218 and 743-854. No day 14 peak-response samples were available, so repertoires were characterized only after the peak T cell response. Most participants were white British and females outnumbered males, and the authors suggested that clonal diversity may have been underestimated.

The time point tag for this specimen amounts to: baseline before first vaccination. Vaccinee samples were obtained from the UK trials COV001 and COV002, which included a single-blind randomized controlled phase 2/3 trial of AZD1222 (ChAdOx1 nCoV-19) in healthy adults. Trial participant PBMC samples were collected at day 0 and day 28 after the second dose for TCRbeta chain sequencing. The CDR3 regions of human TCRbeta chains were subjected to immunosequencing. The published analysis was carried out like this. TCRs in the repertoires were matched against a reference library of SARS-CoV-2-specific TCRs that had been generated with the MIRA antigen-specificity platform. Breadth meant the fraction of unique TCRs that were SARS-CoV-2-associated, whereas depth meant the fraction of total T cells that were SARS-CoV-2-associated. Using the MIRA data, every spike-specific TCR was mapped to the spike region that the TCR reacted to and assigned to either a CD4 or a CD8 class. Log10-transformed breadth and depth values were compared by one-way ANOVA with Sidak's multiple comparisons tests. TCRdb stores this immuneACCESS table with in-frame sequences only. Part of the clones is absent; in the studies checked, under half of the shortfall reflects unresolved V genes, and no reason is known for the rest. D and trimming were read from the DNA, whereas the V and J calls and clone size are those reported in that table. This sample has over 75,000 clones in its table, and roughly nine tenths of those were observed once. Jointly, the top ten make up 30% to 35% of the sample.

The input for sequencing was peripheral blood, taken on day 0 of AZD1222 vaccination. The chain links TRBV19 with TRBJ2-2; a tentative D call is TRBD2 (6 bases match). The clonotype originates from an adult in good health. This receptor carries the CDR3 CASSIRRERGGELFF. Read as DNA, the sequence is TGTGCCAGTAGTATAAGACGGGAGAGGGGCGGGGAGCTGTTTTTT.